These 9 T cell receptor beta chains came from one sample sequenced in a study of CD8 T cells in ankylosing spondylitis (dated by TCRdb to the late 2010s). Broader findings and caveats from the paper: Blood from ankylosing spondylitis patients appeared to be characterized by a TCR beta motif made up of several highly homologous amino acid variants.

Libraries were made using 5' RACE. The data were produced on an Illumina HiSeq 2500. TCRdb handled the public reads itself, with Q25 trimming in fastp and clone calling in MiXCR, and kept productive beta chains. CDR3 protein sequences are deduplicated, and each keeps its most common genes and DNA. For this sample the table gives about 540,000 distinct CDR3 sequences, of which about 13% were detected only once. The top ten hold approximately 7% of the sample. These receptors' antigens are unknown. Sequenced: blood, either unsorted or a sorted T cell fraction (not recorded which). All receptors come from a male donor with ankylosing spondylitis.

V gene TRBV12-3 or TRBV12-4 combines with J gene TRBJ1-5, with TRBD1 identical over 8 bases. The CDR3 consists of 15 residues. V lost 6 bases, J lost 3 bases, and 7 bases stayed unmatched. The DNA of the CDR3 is TGTGCCAGCAGGCCAGGGGGCCGCTCCAATCAGCCCCAGCATTTT. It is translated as CASRPGGRSNQPQHF.

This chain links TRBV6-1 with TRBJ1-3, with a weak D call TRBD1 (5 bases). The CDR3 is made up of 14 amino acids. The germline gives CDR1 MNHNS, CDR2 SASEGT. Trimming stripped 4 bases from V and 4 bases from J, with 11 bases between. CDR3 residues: CASSASGLGNTIYF. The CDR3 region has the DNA TGTGCCAGCAGTGCCTCAGGGCTCGGAAACACCATATATTTT.

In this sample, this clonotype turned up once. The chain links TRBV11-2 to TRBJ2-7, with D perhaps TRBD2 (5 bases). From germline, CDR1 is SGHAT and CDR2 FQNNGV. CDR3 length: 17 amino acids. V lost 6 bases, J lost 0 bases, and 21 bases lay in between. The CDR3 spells CASSWGAFIGSSYEQYF. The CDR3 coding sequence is TGTGCCAGCAGTTGGGGAGCCTTCATAGGTAGCTCCTACGAGCAGTACTTC.

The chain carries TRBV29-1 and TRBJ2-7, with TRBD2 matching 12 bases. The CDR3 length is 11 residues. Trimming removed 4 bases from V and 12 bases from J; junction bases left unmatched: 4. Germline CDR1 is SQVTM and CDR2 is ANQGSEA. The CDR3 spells CSVGSSGRVYV. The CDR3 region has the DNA TGCAGCGTTGGTTCTAGCGGGAGGGTGTACGTC.

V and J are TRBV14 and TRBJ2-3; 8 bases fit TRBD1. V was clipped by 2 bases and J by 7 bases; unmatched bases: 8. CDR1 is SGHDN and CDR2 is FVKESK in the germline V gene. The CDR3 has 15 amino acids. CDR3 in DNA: TGTGCCAGCAGCCAAATAGGACAGGGAAGAAATACGCAGTATTTT. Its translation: CASSQIGQGRNTQYF.

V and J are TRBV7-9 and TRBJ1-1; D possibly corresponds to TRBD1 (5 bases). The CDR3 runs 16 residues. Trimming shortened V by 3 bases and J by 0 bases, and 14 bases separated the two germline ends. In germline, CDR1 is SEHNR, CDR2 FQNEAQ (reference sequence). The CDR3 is CASSFGTEFLNTEAFF. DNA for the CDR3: TGTGCCAGCAGCTTTGGGACGGAATTTCTGAACACTGAAGCTTTCTTT.

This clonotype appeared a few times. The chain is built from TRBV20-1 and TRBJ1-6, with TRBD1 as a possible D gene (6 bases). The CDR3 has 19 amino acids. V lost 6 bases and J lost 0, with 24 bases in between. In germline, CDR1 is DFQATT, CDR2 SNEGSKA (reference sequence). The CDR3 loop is CSAPDSTSELSSYNSPLHF. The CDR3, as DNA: TGCAGTGCCCCGGACAGTACCTCAGAACTGAGCTCCTATAATTCACCCCTCCACTTT.

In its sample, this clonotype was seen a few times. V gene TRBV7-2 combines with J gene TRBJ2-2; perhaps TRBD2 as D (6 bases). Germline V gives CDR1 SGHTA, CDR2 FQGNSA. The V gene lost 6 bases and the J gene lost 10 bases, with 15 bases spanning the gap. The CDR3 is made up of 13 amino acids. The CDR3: CASRGDSPVELFF. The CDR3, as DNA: TGTGCCAGCAGGGGGGACTCCCCGGTGGAGCTGTTTTTT.

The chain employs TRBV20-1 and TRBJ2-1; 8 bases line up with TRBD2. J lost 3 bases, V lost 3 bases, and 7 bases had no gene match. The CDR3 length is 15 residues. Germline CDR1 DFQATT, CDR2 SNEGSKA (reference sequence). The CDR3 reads CSASEPSGYYNEQFF. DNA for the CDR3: TGCAGTGCTAGCGAACCTAGCGGGTACTACAATGAGCAGTTCTTC.